This T cell receptor (beta chain) was retrieved from a study of blood T cell repertoires in COVID-19. Study background: The United States, Italy and Spain were the sources of the acute and convalescent COVID-19 samples. T cells, B-cell-depleted T cells, or PBMCs supplied cDNA or gDNA.

Seattle patients were enrolled during active infection and followed longitudinally. As originally analysed: Reference gene primer amplification gave nucleated cell count estimates. Assay: immunoSEQ multiplex PCR; the TCRdb copy retains only in-frame clones and omits some. Clone size and the V and J calls come from that table; the DNA yielded D and trimming. The top ten clones hold roughly 5% of a sample with under 100,000 clones, around 90% of them seen once. Between the trimmed V and J ends, which lost 5 bases and 3 bases, there was a span of 10 bases. The germline CDR1 and CDR2 sequences are PRHDT and FYEKMQ (reference sequence). This CDR3 spans 13 amino acids.

The source material was peripheral blood. The receptor was derived from a man aged 60 to 69 with COVID-19, enrolled during active disease. This sequence joins TRBV13 and TRBJ2-5; possibly TRBD2 for D (6 bases). This CDR3 reads CASSPSEEETQYF. The CDR3 DNA is TGTGCCAGCAGCCCTAGCGAGGAAGAGACCCAGTACTTC.